This entry lists 6 T cell receptor beta chains sequenced from one sample in a study of blood T cell repertoires in COVID-19. The assay was immunoSEQ multiplex PCR, and TCRdb's table has in-frame clones only and misses some. The data show hundreds of thousands of clones, with roughly nine tenths seen just once and 3% held by the top ten. The sample consisted of PBMCs or T cells enriched from blood (not recorded which). All receptors come from a woman in her fifties or sixties who had recovered from COVID-19.

The chain combines TRBV5-1 with TRBJ1-3, with D possibly TRBD1 on 6 matching bases. Trimming cost V 2 bases and J 0 bases, with 15 bases left between them. The CDR3 length is 17 residues. From germline, CDR1 is SGHRS and CDR2 YFSETQ. The CDR3 loop is CASSLTGDRLSGNTIYF. Here the CDR3 DNA reads TGCGCCAGCAGCTTAACAGGAGACAGGCTCTCTGGAAACACCATATATTTT.

This clone occurred once. V is TRBV4-2 and J is TRBJ1-1; D is unresolved. The germline V and J ends were trimmed by 1 base and 4 bases, with 7 bases remaining between them. The CDR3 contains 13 residues. CDR1 and CDR2 from the germline V gene are LGHNA and YNFKEQ. CDR3 residues: CASSQGRGTEAFF. The CDR3, as DNA: TGTGCCAGCAGCCAAGGACGGGGCACTGAAGCTTTCTTT.

The V call is TRBV28, the J call TRBJ2-7; 8 nucleotides align to TRBD2. Germline values: CDR1 MDHEN, CDR2 SYDVKM. The length of the CDR3 is 16 residues. V trimming: 3 bases; J trimming: 3 bases; junction bases outside the gene matches: 10. This CDR3 reads CASSFPRGRLNYEQYF. CDR3 nucleotide sequence: TGTGCCAGCAGTTTTCCTCGCGGGAGGTTAAACTACGAGCAGTACTTC.

The chain uses TRBV29-1 and TRBJ2-7; D unclear. The germline V gene has CDR1 SQVTM and CDR2 ANQGSEA. The CDR3 runs 12 residues. The V end lost 0 bases, the J end lost 4 bases, and 7 bases lay between the germline ends. The CDR3 here is CSVEETQYEQYF. The CDR3 bases are TGCAGCGTTGAAGAGACACAGTACGAGCAGTACTTC.

A single count supports this clone. V and J are TRBV30 and TRBJ2-7, with 9 bases fitting TRBD1. J was trimmed by 7 bases and V by 5 bases; bases with no gene match: 24. The CDR3 consists of 18 residues. Germline V lookup: CDR1 GTSNPN, CDR2 SVGIG (reference sequence). CDR3 in amino acids: CAWVPGQGITHLLREQYF. CDR3 DNA sequence: TGTGCCTGGGTTCCGGGACAGGGCATCACTCACCTATTACGAGAGCAGTACTTC.

The chain uses TRBV5-4 and TRBJ1-1, with D maybe TRBD1 (5 bases). The length of the CDR3 is 13 residues. Germline values: CDR1 SGHNT, CDR2 YYREEE (reference sequence). The germline V and J ends were trimmed by 3 bases and 5 bases, with 11 bases remaining between them. DNA for the CDR3: TGTGCCAGCAGCTCCCCGGACATAACTGAAGCTTTCTTT. This codes for CASSSPDITEAFF.